This T cell receptor beta chain was found in a study of blood T cell repertoires in COVID-19. Study in general: Whether acute or convalescent, the COVID-19 samples came from the United States, Italy and Spain. Sources were T cells, B-cell-depleted T cells, or PBMCs; the material itself was cDNA or gDNA.

Unmatched junction bases numbered 5, after V lost 5 bases and J lost 5 bases. The length of the CDR3 is 13 residues. TCRdb's copy holds only in-frame clones and misses some; the assay was immunoSEQ multiplex PCR. The table includes fewer than 300,000 clones, more than 70% detected once. The receptor was isolated from a woman between 18 and 29 years old with acute or convalescent COVID-19. The sample taken for sequencing was peripheral blood. The chain joins TRBV12-3 or TRBV12-4 to TRBJ2-5; 7 bases align to TRBD1. The chain's CDR3 is CASSLTGSETQYF. The CDR3 nucleotides read TGTGCCAGCAGTCTGACAGGGTCGGAGACCCAGTACTTC.